This T cell receptor beta chain was sequenced for a study of neoadjuvant nivolumab and ipilimumab in lung cancer. Of note for this clone: The antigen is undetermined.

The study's findings and limits: TCR clonality did not significantly correlate with pathologic tumor regression.

TCRdb keeps only in-frame clones here, not all; method: immunoSEQ multiplex PCR. The data hold about 8,800 clones, with 70% to 80% observed a single time. Between the trimmed V and J ends, which lost 10 bases and 7 bases, there was a span of 22 bases. CDR3 length: 15 amino acids. The germline V gene encodes CDR1 MNHNS and CDR2 SASEGT. The chain recombines TRBV6-1 with TRBJ1-4, with D perhaps TRBD1 (6 bases). The sample was tumor tissue, taken after neoadjuvant nivolumab, alone or with ipilimumab, at or shortly before surgery. The origin of this receptor is an adult with non-small cell lung cancer. CDR3 sequence (DNA): TGTGCCACCCGAATATCGACAGGCCGGGGTGAAAAACTGTTTTTT. It specifies CATRISTGRGEKLFF.